This passage covers 14 T cell receptor beta chains from one sample sequenced in a study of T cells expressing NK-cell markers. TCRdb re-called the 5' RACE reads, yielding one record per CDR3 amino acid sequence without DNA. Recorded for this sample: 200,000 to 300,000 distinct CDR3 sequences. The material sequenced was blood T cells: a sorted CD56 or NKG2C T cell subset, CD4+ or CD8+ T cells, or bulk PBMC T cells (not recorded which). These receptors were collected from a man between 18 and 29 years old in good health.

This rearrangement joins TRBV29-1 to TRBJ2-3; with no DNA, the TCRdb D assignment of TRBD1 cannot be verified. The CDR3 is 15 residues long. CDR1 SQVTM and CDR2 ANQGSEA come from the germline V gene. The CDR3 sequence is CSGTDTGAGTDTQYF.

The CDR3 region is CASSLRRTGELFF. V gene TRBV11-2 combines with J gene TRBJ2-2; TCRdb's D call of TRBD2 is untestable without DNA. This CDR3 is built from 13 residues. The germline V gene has CDR1 SGHAT and CDR2 FQNNGV. Full variable domain (remainder filled in from reference TRBV11-2 and TRBJ2-2): EAGVAQSPRYKIIEKRQSVAFWCNPISGHATLYWYQQILGQGPKLLIQFQNNGVVDDSQLPKDRFSAERLKGVDSTLKIQPAKLEDSAVYLCASSLRRTGELFFGEGSRLTVL.

The genes are TRBV20-1 and TRBJ2-3; TCRdb's assignment of TRBD1 cannot be checked, as there is no DNA. This CDR3 region has 14 residues. Germline assignment: CDR1 DFQATT and CDR2 SNEGSKA (reference sequence). The CDR3 loop is CSARDPFLSHTQYF.

The rearrangement links TRBV4-2 to TRBJ1-1. CDR1 and CDR2 (germline): LGHNA, YNFKEQ. This CDR3 comprises 16 residues. This CDR3 reads CASSQDSVQMNTEAFF.

The chain carries TRBV12-3 or TRBV12-4 and TRBJ2-2; TCRdb's D call of TRBD1 is untestable without DNA. The CDR3 is made up of 13 amino acids. This CDR3 reads CASRRGETGELFF.

The chain recombines TRBV10-3 with TRBJ1-5. The CDR3 has 13 amino acids. Germline V gives CDR1 ENHRY, CDR2 SYGVKD. This CDR3 reads CAISEGSNQPQHF.

The chain recombines TRBV24-1 with TRBJ1-5. The CDR3 loop spans 12 amino acids. Germline loops: CDR1 KGHDR, CDR2 SFDVKD. The CDR3: CATSSPNQPQHF.

The genes are TRBV20-1 and TRBJ2-2. CDR3 length: 14 amino acids. The germline V gene has CDR1 DFQATT and CDR2 SNEGSKA (reference sequence). The CDR3 region is CSARVDTEGGELFF.

The chain recombines TRBV7-2 with TRBJ1-5; TCRdb lists TRBD1, though no DNA is available to test this call. CDR1 is SGHTA and CDR2 is FQGNSA in the germline V gene. This CDR3 comprises 16 residues. The CDR3 here is CASSLADRGQGQPQHF.

This chain links TRBV20-1 with TRBJ2-7. The V gene's germline CDR1 is DFQATT and CDR2 SNEGSKA (reference sequence). The CDR3 is made up of 14 amino acids. CDR3 amino acids: CSARVRTGPYEQYF.

The rearrangement links TRBV10-3 to TRBJ2-1; TCRdb's D gene call, TRBD2, goes unchecked for lack of DNA. CDR1 ENHRY and CDR2 SYGVKD come from the germline V gene. This CDR3 is built from 15 residues. The CDR3: CAIRDSGRQRNEQFF.

V is TRBV5-1 and J is TRBJ2-7; the TCRdb D gene call, TRBD2, has no DNA to confirm it. CDR3 length equals 15 residues. Germline V gene sequence: CDR1 SGHRS, CDR2 YFSETQ. CDR3 loop: CASSLAGRGGYEQYF.

V usage is TRBV19 and J usage is TRBJ2-2; absent DNA, TCRdb's TRBD2 call cannot be checked. Germline lookup yields CDR1 LNHDA and CDR2 SQIVND (reference sequence). This CDR3 is built from 15 residues. This CDR3 is CASQGSFVGPGELFF.

The chain links TRBV19 to TRBJ1-2; TCRdb returns TRBD1, unconfirmable since there is no DNA. The CDR3 is 15 amino acids. The V gene's germline CDR1 is LNHDA and CDR2 SQIVND (reference sequence). The CDR3 spells CASSTLTVSNYGYTF.